This T cell receptor beta chain came from a study of siplizumab effects on memory and regulatory T cells. Whole-study findings and limits: Mappable alloreactive CD4+ clones averaged approximately 69% Treg-derived with siplizumab versus about 30% in controls. Alloreactive sequences traceable to unstimulated CD4+ memory cells declined significantly under siplizumab. Both greater diversity than memory cells and a major contribution to the alloresponse seemed to characterize naive T cells. A minor fraction of alloreactive clones, and no more, mapped to unstimulated subsets.

A few counts support this clone. Its antigen remains unknown. Assay: immunoSEQ multiplex PCR; the TCRdb copy retains only in-frame clones and omits some. The sample carries about 63,000 clones, roughly 83% recorded once. V lost 0 bases, J lost 3 bases, and 11 bases lay in between. Looked up from germline, CDR1 is SGHNT and CDR2 is YYREEE (reference sequence). CDR3 length: 15 residues. Material: memory CD4+ T cells sorted from blood. The chain is built from TRBV5-4 and TRBJ2-3, with D unclear. The sequence came from a human donor in good health. CDR3 sequence reads: CASSLEERKTDTQYF. DNA of the CDR3: TGTGCCAGCAGCTTGGAGGAACGGAAAACAGATACGCAGTATTTT.